This T cell receptor beta chain was identified during a study of T cell changes during pregnancy in multiple sclerosis. Looked up from germline, CDR1 is SGHNT and CDR2 is YYREEE (reference sequence). There are 15 residues in the CDR3. Unmatched junction bases numbered 10, after V lost 4 bases and J lost 7 bases. Only in-frame clones appear in the TCRdb table, and some are missing; sequencing was by immunoSEQ multiplex PCR. This sample has about 54,000 clones; about nine tenths occur once, and the top ten carry roughly 1.2%. Source: peripheral blood, taken after pregnancy. The receptor was isolated from a female donor in good health, enrolled as a control in a pregnancy study. The chain recombines TRBV5-4 with TRBJ2-1, with 8 bases aligning to TRBD2. CDR3 protein: CASSATTGGSNEQFF. The CDR3 DNA reads as TGTGCCAGCAGCGCCACAACGGGAGGGTCAAATGAGCAGTTCTTC.